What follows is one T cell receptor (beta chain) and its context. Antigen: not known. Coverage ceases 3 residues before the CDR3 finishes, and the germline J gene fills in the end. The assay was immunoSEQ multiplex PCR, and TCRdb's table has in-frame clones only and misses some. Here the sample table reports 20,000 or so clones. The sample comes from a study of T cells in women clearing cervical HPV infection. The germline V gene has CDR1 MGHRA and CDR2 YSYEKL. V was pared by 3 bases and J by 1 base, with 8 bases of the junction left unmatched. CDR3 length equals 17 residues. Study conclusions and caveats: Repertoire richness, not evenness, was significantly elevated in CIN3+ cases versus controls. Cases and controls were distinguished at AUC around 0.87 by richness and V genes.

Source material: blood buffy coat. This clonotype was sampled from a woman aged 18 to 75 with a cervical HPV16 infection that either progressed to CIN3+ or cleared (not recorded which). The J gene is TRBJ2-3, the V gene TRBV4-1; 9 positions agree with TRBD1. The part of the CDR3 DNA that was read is TGCGCCAGCAGCCAGGACGGGACAGGGAAGGGCACAGATACG. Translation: CASSQDGTGKGTDT. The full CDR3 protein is CASSQDGTGKGTDTQYF.